A single sample gave rise to the 30 T cell receptor beta chains below, sequenced in a study of response to subunit inactivated influenza vaccine. TCRdb recomputed calls from the RT-PCR reads with MiXCR, one row per CDR3 protein. The sample includes fewer than 600,000 distinct CDR3 sequences, 7.2% of them seen just once. This specimen was PBMCs from blood, taken 23 months after vaccination. All receptors come from a man between 50 and 75 years old who received an inactivated influenza vaccine.

The V and J genes are TRBV7-9 and TRBJ2-7; D remains ambiguous. The CDR3 contains 12 residues. Germline V CDR1 and CDR2: SEHNR, FQNEAQ (reference sequence). V was pared by 5 bases and J by 5 bases, with 10 bases between. In nucleotides, the CDR3 is TGTGCCAGCAGCGGTCGGGTCCACGAGCAGTACTTC. Protein: CASSGRVHEQYF.

J is TRBJ2-1 and V is TRBV27; 9 nucleotides align to TRBD2. Germline assignment: CDR1 MNHEY and CDR2 SMNVEV (reference sequence). The CDR3 is 17 amino acids. V shed 5 bases, J shed 8 bases, and the junction held 16 bases outside the gene matches. The CDR3 DNA follows: TGTGCCAGCAGTCCCGGGACTAGCTCGACCCGAGGTGATGAGCAGTTCTTC. The encoded protein is CASSPGTSSTRGDEQFF.

This clonotype was detected many times. The rearrangement uses TRBV5-6 and TRBJ2-3, with a tentative D call TRBD1 (8 bases). V was pared by 6 bases and J by 6 bases, with 17 bases between. The CDR3 is made up of 14 amino acids. Germline V gene lookup returns CDR1 SGHDT and CDR2 YYEEEE. For the CDR3, the DNA is TGTGCCAGCAAAGGACAGGGAGGGGCGGATACGCAGTATTTT. Translating it yields CASKGQGGADTQYF. The whole variable domain, filled in from reference TRBV5-6 and TRBJ2-3, reads DAGVTQSPTHLIKTRGQQVTLRCSPKSGHDTVSWYQQALGQGPQFIFQYYEEEERQRGNFPDRFSGHQFPNYSSELNVNALLLGDSALYLCASKGQGGADTQYFGPGTRLTVL.

The chain combines TRBV20-1 with TRBJ2-5; 8 nucleotides match TRBD1. V gave up 6 bases and J gave up 1 base; unmatched junction bases: 7. This CDR3 is built from 14 residues. Looked up from germline, CDR1 is DFQATT and CDR2 is SNEGSKA (reference sequence). The chain's CDR3 is CSAQTGDFQETQYF. The CDR3 nucleotides are TGCAGTGCGCAGACAGGGGATTTCCAAGAGACCCAGTACTTC.

This clonotype was detected many times. The chain uses TRBV5-1 and TRBJ2-5; 8 nucleotides match TRBD1. CDR3 length: 16 residues. Germline trimming cut 2 bases from V and 2 bases from J; bases unmatched to any gene: 8. Germline V gene data show CDR1 as SGHRS and CDR2 as YFSETQ. CDR3 sequence (DNA): TGCGCCAGCAGCTTCAACTATGGGACAGGACAAGAGACCCAGTACTTC. Protein: CASSFNYGTGQETQYF.

This chain links TRBV9 with TRBJ2-3; the match to TRBD2 covers 14 bases. This CDR3 is built from 16 residues. CDR1 is SGDLS, CDR2 YYNGEE, per germline. The V segment lost 3 bases and the J segment 4 bases; nucleotides outside the gene matches: 4. The CDR3 region is CASSGLAGGPADTQYF. The CDR3 DNA reads TGTGCCAGCAGCGGACTAGCGGGAGGGCCCGCAGATACGCAGTATTTT.

This clonotype was found many times. This chain links TRBV10-3 with TRBJ2-3, with 9 bases aligning to TRBD2. The CDR3 is 15 residues long. Germline V CDR1 and CDR2: ENHRY, SYGVKD. V lost 11 bases and J lost 6; bases outside the gene matches: 15. CDR3 in DNA: TGTGCCTCGTCGGGAGCTAGCGGGGTCAGTGATACGCAGTATTTT. Translated, it gives CASSGASGVSDTQYF.

Notes on this clonotype: The junction and the germline gene differ at one end; a read error may be behind it. V is TRBV5-1 and J is TRBJ1-1; 9 nucleotides agree with TRBD1. This CDR3 region has 14 residues. The germline V gene encodes CDR1 SGHRS and CDR2 YFSETQ. The CDR3 is CASSAGTGNPEAFF. CDR3 nucleotide sequence: TGCGCCAGCAGCGCAGGGACAGGGAACCCTGAAGCTTTCTTT.

At least ten counts were recorded for this clonotype. V and J are TRBV7-9 and TRBJ2-3; D is perhaps TRBD1 (5 bases). The CDR3 consists of 15 residues. The germline V gene has CDR1 SEHNR and CDR2 FQNEAQ (reference sequence). Trimming shortened V by 1 base and J by 2 bases, and 10 bases separated the two germline ends. CDR3 DNA sequence: TGTGCCAGCAGCTTAGGTCAACAGGACACAGATACGCAGTATTTT. Protein product: CASSLGQQDTDTQYF.

In this sample, this clonotype turned up a few times. This rearrangement joins TRBV30 to TRBJ2-3; weak D call: TRBD1 (6 bases). Trimming removed 3 bases from V and 6 bases from J, with 13 bases in between. Germline V CDR1 and CDR2: GTSNPN, SVGIG (reference sequence). CDR3 length: 13 residues. CDR3 in DNA: TGTGCCTGGAGGGGGACATCGGGGGATACGCAGTATTTT. Translated: CAWRGTSGDTQYF.

The table lists this clonotype with many counts. The rearrangement uses TRBV4-3 and TRBJ1-5; tentative D call: TRBD1 (6 bases). This CDR3 has 15 amino acids. V was clipped by 1 base and J by 6 bases, with 13 bases between them. CDR1 is LGHNA, CDR2 YSLEER, per germline. The CDR3 loop is CASSQAPGASQPQHF. The CDR3 DNA follows: TGCGCCAGCAGCCAAGCGCCGGGGGCGAGTCAGCCCCAGCATTTT.

This clonotype has a count of ten or more. V and J are TRBV12-3 or TRBV12-4 and TRBJ2-7; TRBD1 matches 7 bases. The J segment lost 3 bases and the V segment lost 7 bases, leaving 12 bases of the junction unmatched. This CDR3 has 15 amino acids. CDR3: CASTPGQVRFYEQYF. CDR3 DNA sequence: TGTGCCAGCACGCCCGGACAGGTTCGCTTCTACGAGCAGTACTTC.

The V and J genes are TRBV6-2 or TRBV6-3 and TRBJ1-5; 9 positions match TRBD1. From germline, CDR1 is MNHEY and CDR2 SVGEGT. The CDR3 spans 14 residues. After removal of 5 bases from V and 6 bases from J, the junction contained 5 bases not matched to a gene. CDR3 amino acids: CASSRQGGVQPQHF. The CDR3 DNA reads as TGTGCCAGCAGTCGACAGGGGGGGGTTCAGCCCCAGCATTTT.

This clonotype was recorded many times. DNA for the CDR3: TGCGCCAGCAGCCAAGAGGGGACAGGGCCGAACACTGAAGCTTTCTTT. Translated: CASSQEGTGPNTEAFF. The J gene is TRBJ1-1, the V gene TRBV4-3; 9 bases are a match to TRBD1. Per germline, CDR1 LGHNA and CDR2 YSLEER. V dropped 0 bases and J dropped 1; count of bases not matched to a gene: 3. The CDR3 has 16 residues.

This clonotype was seen repeatedly, ten times or more. Here the CDR3 reads CASSYSGKAYEQYF. The CDR3, as DNA: TGTGCCAGCAGTTACTCGGGGAAGGCCTACGAGCAGTACTTC. The V and J genes are TRBV6-5 and TRBJ2-7; the D is unclear. This CDR3 region has 14 residues. With 0 bases removed from V and 2 bases from J, the gap between germline ends came to 8 bases. From germline, CDR1 is MNHEY and CDR2 SVGAGI.

The V and J genes are TRBV20-1 and TRBJ2-1, with D perhaps given as TRBD1 or TRBD2 (5 bases each). Trimming took off 4 bases at V and 4 bases at J, with 14 bases between the two ends. Germline CDR1 and CDR2: DFQATT and SNEGSKA (reference sequence). The CDR3 contains 14 residues. CDR3 bases: TGCAGTGCTACTCTCCAGGGCGGGTACAATGAGCAGTTCTTC. Translating it yields CSATLQGGYNEQFF.

The chain is built from TRBV6-1 and TRBJ2-2, with 7 bases fitting TRBD1. The CDR3 runs to 14 residues. The germline CDR1 and CDR2 sequences are MNHNS and SASEGT. Trimming took 6 bases from V and 7 from J; bases not matched to a gene: 8. CDR3 in amino acids: CASSPQGIGGELFF. The CDR3 nucleotides read TGTGCCAGCAGCCCACAGGGGATTGGCGGGGAGCTGTTTTTT.

This clonotype was counted many times. V is TRBV7-2 and J is TRBJ1-2; 9 bases are a match to TRBD1. Looked up from germline, CDR1 is SGHTA and CDR2 is FQGNSA. This CDR3 has 14 residues. V shed 3 bases, J shed 6 bases, and the junction held 5 bases outside the gene matches. The CDR3 protein is CASSFITGGNGYTF. In DNA, the CDR3 is TGTGCCAGCAGCTTCATAACAGGGGGCAATGGCTACACCTTC.

This rearrangement joins TRBV4-1 to TRBJ1-5; no clear D gene. Germline V gives CDR1 MGHRA, CDR2 YSYEKL. The CDR3 runs 14 residues. The ends were cut back, 5 bases at V and 0 bases at J, with 8 bases in the middle. CDR3 protein: CASSLRSSNQPQHF. CDR3 nucleotides: TGCGCCAGCAGCTTAAGGAGTAGCAATCAGCCCCAGCATTTT.

This clonotype was observed a few times. This chain links TRBV7-9 with TRBJ2-3; no definite D call. V was trimmed by 5 bases and J by 6 bases, leaving 12 bases between them. The CDR3 consists of 13 residues. Germline-derived CDR1 and CDR2 are SEHNR and FQNEAQ (reference sequence). The CDR3 DNA sequence: TGTGCCAGCAGCCCGGAGTTGGGGGATACGCAGTATTTT. This gives the protein CASSPELGDTQYF.

The chain carries TRBV6-5 and TRBJ1-1, with 7 positions matching TRBD1. CDR1 and CDR2 from the germline V gene are MNHEY and SVGAGI. The V and J ends lost 10 bases and 5 bases, in that order; junction bases with no gene match: 7. The CDR3 has 12 amino acids. This CDR3 reads CAIGTVRTEAFF. CDR3 nucleotides: TGTGCCATCGGGACAGTTCGGACTGAAGCTTTCTTT.

This clonotype has at least ten counts. The chain combines TRBV3-1 with TRBJ2-7; TRBD1 aligns across 7 bases. The junction had 6 bases not matched to a gene; V was cut back by 4 bases and J by 3 bases. The CDR3 length is 14 residues. Germline V gives CDR1 LGHDT, CDR2 YNNKEL (reference sequence). DNA for the CDR3: TGTGCCAGCAGCCCCGGGGACAGCAACTACGAGCAGTACTTC. Translated, it gives CASSPGDSNYEQYF.

Many counts were recorded for this clonotype. This chain joins TRBV7-9 and TRBJ2-1; D remains ambiguous. Trimming left V 5 bases short and J 10 bases short, with 9 bases between. The CDR3 is 11 amino acids. Germline CDR1 and CDR2: SEHNR and FQNEAQ (reference sequence). CDR3 nucleotide sequence: TGTGCCAGCAGCCTCGTGCTAGAGCAGTTCTTC. This sequence encodes CASSLVLEQFF.

This clonotype turned up a few times. The gene calls are TRBV10-3 and TRBJ1-2, with TRBD1 matching over 7 bases. Germline assignment: CDR1 ENHRY and CDR2 SYGVKD. The CDR3 contains 17 residues. Germline trimming cut 4 bases from V and 5 bases from J; bases unmatched to any gene: 16. CDR3 residues: CAISASRTGLGAYGYTF. As DNA, the CDR3 is TGTGCCATCAGTGCGTCCCGGACAGGACTCGGTGCTTATGGCTACACCTTC.

This clonotype has ten or more counts. The chain couples TRBV5-1 to TRBJ2-4; TRBD2 agrees at 14 bases. The ends lost 0 bases at V and 0 bases at J; junction bases unmatched: 2. The CDR3 runs 18 residues. Germline loops: CDR1 SGHRS, CDR2 YFSETQ. The CDR3 DNA reads as TGCGCCAGCAGCTTGGGGGGGACTAGCGGGAGAGCCAAAAACATTCAGTACTTC. Protein sequence: CASSLGGTSGRAKNIQYF.

The V gene is TRBV15, the J gene TRBJ2-7; D might be TRBD2 (5 bases). This CDR3 is built from 13 residues. CDR1 is LNHNV and CDR2 is YYDKDF in the germline V gene (reference sequence). Trimming took off 0 bases at V and 2 bases at J, with 5 bases between the two ends. The DNA for the CDR3 is TGTGCCACCAGCAGAGACGGGACCTACGAGCAGTACTTC. This codes for CATSRDGTYEQYF.

V usage is TRBV7-9 and J usage is TRBJ2-1; D is undetermined. Looked up from germline, CDR1 is SEHNR and CDR2 is FQNEAQ (reference sequence). This CDR3 has 11 amino acids. V was pared by 6 bases and J by 8 bases, with 8 bases between. In DNA, the CDR3 is TGTGCCAGCAGTTCATGGGATGAGCAGTTCTTC. Amino acids: CASSSWDEQFF.

J is TRBJ1-2 and V is TRBV5-5, with D hard to call. There are 15 residues in the CDR3. V shed 6 bases and J shed 6 bases, with 21 bases lying between them. Germline CDR1 is SGHKS and CDR2 is YYEKEE (reference sequence). DNA for the CDR3: TGTGCCAGCAAACTACTGAGAGGAAATTCCGATGGCTACACCTTC. It codes for CASKLLRGNSDGYTF.

CDR3 nucleotides: TGTGCCAGCAGAACCGCAGGGACCTACGAGCAGTACTTC. Translating it yields CASRTAGTYEQYF. The chain has TRBV28 and TRBJ2-7; perhaps TRBD1 as D (5 bases). Germline lookup yields CDR1 MDHEN and CDR2 SYDVKM. The CDR3 totals 13 residues. Trimming removed 6 bases from V and 2 bases from J, with 11 bases in between.

A few counts support this clonotype. This chain connects TRBV29-1 to TRBJ2-2; D unclear. The CDR3 spans 11 residues. Trimming stripped 4 bases from V and 6 bases from J, with 6 bases between. In germline, CDR1 is SQVTM, CDR2 ANQGSEA. CDR3 DNA sequence: TGCAGCGTTGCTGAGCCCGGGGAGCTGTTTTTT. Translation gives CSVAEPGELFF.